Listed below are T cell receptor beta chains from one sample, sequenced in a study of brain metastases from non-small cell lung cancer. Some clones are missing from TCRdb's copy, which holds only in-frame ones; the method was immunoSEQ multiplex PCR. The sample includes some 3,000 clones, about 80% seen only once; the top ten take 9.9%. Sequences were obtained from tissue from a brain metastasis. The receptors were sampled from a donor at least 40 years old with non-small cell lung cancer. CDR3s include the opening cysteine and the closing phenylalanine or tryptophan. Fields, in order: CDR3 length, V gene, D gene, clone size, J gene, CDR3 protein, CDR3 DNA. D genes are given only for firm matches. The size entry is marked missing in some rows and otherwise reads once, few, many or a size class.

15	TRBV5-4	NA	NA	TRBJ1-1	CASSNAGGAGTEAFF	TGTGCCAGCAGTAACGCTGGAGGGGCGGGCACTGAAGCTTTCTTT
13	TRBV12-3/TRBV12-4	NA	NA	TRBJ2-4	CASREQGRNIQYF	TGTGCCAGCAGGGAACAGGGACGGAACATTCAGTACTTC
13	TRBV7-6	NA	NA	TRBJ2-3	CASSLAETDTQYF	TGTGCCAGCAGCTTAGCAGAAACAGATACGCAGTATTTT
15	TRBV6-5	NA	NA	TRBJ1-6	CASSDPSVLNSPLHF	TGTGCCAGCAGCGATCCAAGCGTCCTTAATTCACCCCTCCACTTT
12	TRBV2	NA	NA	TRBJ2-2	CASAPYTGELFF	TGTGCCAGCGCCCCCTACACCGGGGAGCTGTTTTTT
15	TRBV3-1/TRBV3-2	NA	NA	TRBJ2-5	CASSRGIRGQETQYF	TGTGCCAGCAGCCGTGGGATCCGGGGACAAGAGACCCAGTACTTC
14	TRBV5-4	NA	NA	TRBJ2-2	CASRRQTNTGELFF	TGTGCCAGCAGAAGGCAAACGAACACCGGGGAGCTGTTTTTT
13	TRBV12-3/TRBV12-4	NA	NA	TRBJ1-3	CASGSATGNTIYF	TGTGCCAGCGGGTCCGCAACTGGAAACACCATATATTTT
15	TRBV5-6	NA	NA	TRBJ2-3	CASSAITEGADTQYF	TGTGCCAGCAGCGCTATTACAGAGGGCGCGGATACGCAGTATTTT
13	TRBV6-1	NA	NA	TRBJ1-5	CASTQRVNQPQHF	TGTGCCAGCACCCAGCGGGTAAATCAGCCCCAGCATTTT
17	TRBV7-3	NA	large	TRBJ1-1	CASSVGPTGILNTEAFF	TGTGCCAGCAGCGTGGGACCCACCGGGATATTGAACACTGAAGCTTTCTTT
14	TRBV19	NA	few	TRBJ1-4	CASSGRSTNEKLFF	TGTGCCAGTAGTGGGCGGTCAACTAATGAAAAACTGTTTTTT
15	TRBV28	TRBD1	NA	TRBJ1-2	CASSPLGQGYDGYTF	TGTGCCAGCAGCCCTCTCGGACAGGGCTACGATGGCTACACCTTC
15	TRBV7-2	NA	NA	TRBJ2-7	CASSPMTRGPYEQYF	TGTGCCAGCAGCCCAATGACCAGGGGTCCCTACGAGCAGTACTTC
15	TRBV7-3	TRBD1	NA	TRBJ2-2	CASRLDRAIVGELFF	TGTGCCAGTCGGTTAGACAGGGCCATTGTCGGGGAGCTGTTTTTT
17	TRBV4-1	TRBD1	NA	TRBJ1-1	CASTPSGGQGLNTEAFF	TGCGCCAGCACCCCCAGTGGGGGACAGGGATTGAACACTGAAGCTTTCTTT
15	TRBV4-2	NA	NA	TRBJ1-3	CASSQEPSSGNTIYF	TGTGCCAGTAGCCAAGAACCCTCTTCTGGAAACACCATATATTTT
13	TRBV18	NA	NA	TRBJ1-1	CASSPVGDTEAFF	TGTGCCAGCTCACCAGTGGGAGACACTGAAGCTTTCTTT